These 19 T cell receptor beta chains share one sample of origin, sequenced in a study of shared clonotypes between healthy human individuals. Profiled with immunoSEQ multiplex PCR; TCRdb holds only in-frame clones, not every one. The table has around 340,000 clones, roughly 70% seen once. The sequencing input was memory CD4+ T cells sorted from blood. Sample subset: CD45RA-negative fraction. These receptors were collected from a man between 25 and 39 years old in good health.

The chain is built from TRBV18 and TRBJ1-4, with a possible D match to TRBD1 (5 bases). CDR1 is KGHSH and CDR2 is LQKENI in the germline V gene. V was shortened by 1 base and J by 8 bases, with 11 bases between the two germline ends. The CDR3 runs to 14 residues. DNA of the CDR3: TGTGCCAGCTCACCACAGGTTCGGGGCGAAAAACTGTTTTTT. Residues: CASSPQVRGEKLFF.

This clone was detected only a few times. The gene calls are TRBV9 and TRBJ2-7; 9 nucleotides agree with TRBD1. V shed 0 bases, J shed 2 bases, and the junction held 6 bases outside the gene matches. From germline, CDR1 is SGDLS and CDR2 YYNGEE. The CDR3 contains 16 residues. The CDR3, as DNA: TGTGCCAGCAGCGTAGATACAGGGGGCCCGACCTACGAGCAGTACTTC. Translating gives CASSVDTGGPTYEQYF.

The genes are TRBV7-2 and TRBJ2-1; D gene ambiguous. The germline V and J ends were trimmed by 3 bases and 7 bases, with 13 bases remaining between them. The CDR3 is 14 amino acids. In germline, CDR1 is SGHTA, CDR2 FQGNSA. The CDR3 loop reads CASSFLRKINEQFF. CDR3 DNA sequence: TGTGCCAGCAGCTTTCTCCGGAAGATTAATGAGCAGTTCTTC.

CDR3 nucleotides: TGTGCCAGCAGGCCGGGGGCGTACGAGCAGTACTTC. Amino acids: CASRPGAYEQYF. V usage is TRBV6-6 and J usage is TRBJ2-7; tentatively, D is TRBD1 or TRBD2 (6 bases each). This CDR3 region has 12 residues. Germline V lookup: CDR1 MNHNY, CDR2 SVGAGI (reference sequence). V lost 6 bases, J lost 4 bases, and 10 bases lay in between.

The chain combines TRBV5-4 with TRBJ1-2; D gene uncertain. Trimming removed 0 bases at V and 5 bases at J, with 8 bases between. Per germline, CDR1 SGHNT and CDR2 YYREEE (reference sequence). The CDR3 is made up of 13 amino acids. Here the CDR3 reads CASSLERRYGYTF. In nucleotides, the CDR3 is TGTGCCAGCAGCTTGGAGAGAAGATATGGCTACACCTTC.

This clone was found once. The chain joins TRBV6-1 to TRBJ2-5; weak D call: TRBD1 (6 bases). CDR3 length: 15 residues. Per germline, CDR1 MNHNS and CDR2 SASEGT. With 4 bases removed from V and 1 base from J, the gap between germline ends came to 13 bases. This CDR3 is CASSVWVGAQETQYF. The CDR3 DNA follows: TGTGCCAGCAGTGTATGGGTGGGGGCCCAAGAGACCCAGTACTTC.

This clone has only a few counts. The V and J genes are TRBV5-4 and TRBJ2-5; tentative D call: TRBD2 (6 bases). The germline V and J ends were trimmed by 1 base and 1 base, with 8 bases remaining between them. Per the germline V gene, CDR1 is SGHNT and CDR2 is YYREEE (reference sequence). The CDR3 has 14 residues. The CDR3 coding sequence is TGTGCCAGCAGCTTGCCACTAGCCCAAGAGACCCAGTACTTC. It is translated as CASSLPLAQETQYF. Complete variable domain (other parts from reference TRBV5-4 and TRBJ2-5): ETGVTQSPTHLIKTRGQQVTLRCSSQSGHNTVSWYQQALGQGPQFIFQYYREEENGRGNFPPRFSGLQFPNYSSELNVNALELDDSALYLCASSLPLAQETQYFGPGTRLLVL.

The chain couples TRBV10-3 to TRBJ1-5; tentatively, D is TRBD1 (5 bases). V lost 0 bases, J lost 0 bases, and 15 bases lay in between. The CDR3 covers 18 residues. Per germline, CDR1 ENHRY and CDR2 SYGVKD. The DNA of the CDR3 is TGTGCCATCAGTGAGTCGACCGGGGGGGGATCTAGCAATCAGCCCCAGCATTTT. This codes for CAISESTGGGSSNQPQHF.

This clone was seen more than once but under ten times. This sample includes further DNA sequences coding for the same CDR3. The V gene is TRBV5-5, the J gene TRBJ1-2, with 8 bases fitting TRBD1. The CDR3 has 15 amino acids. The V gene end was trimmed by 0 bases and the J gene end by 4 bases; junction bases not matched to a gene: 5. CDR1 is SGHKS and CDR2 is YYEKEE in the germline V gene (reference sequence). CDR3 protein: CASSLGGQGLYGYTF. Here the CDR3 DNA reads TGTGCCAGCAGCTTGGGCGGACAGGGTCTCTATGGCTACACCTTC.

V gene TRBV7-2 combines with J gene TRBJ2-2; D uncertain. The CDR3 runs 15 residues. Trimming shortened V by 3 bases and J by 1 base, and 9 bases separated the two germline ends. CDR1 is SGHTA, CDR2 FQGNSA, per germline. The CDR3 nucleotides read TGTGCCAGCAGCTTGAACGGATTGAACACCGGGGAGCTGTTTTTT. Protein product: CASSLNGLNTGELFF.

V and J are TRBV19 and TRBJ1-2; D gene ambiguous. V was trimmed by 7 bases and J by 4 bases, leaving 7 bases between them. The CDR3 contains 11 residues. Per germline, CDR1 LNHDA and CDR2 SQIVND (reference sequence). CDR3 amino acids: CASNRGYGYTF. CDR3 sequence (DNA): TGTGCCAGTAATCGGGGCTATGGCTACACCTTC.

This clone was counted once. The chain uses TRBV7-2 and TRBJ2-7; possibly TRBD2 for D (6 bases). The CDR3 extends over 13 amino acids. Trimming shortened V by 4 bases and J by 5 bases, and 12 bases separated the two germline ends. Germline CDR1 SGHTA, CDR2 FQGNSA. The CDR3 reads CASSSGSFDEQYF. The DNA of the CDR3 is TGTGCCAGCAGCTCCGGGAGTTTCGACGAGCAGTACTTC.

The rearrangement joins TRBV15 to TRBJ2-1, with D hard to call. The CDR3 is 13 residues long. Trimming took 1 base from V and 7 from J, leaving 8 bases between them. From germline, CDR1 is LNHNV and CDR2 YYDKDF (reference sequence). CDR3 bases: TGTGCCACCAGCAGAGGGTTGGCGAATGAGCAGTTCTTC. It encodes CATSRGLANEQFF.

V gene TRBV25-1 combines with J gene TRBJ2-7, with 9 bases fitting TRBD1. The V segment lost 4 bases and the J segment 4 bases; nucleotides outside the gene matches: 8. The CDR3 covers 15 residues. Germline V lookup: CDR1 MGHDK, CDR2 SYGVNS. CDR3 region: CASSGWDRAGYEQYF. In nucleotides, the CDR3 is TGTGCCAGCAGTGGCTGGGACAGGGCCGGTTACGAGCAGTACTTC.

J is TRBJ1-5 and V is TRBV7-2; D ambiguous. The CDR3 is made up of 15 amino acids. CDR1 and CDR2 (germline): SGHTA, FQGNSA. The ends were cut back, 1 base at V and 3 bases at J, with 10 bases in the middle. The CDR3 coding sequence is TGTGCCAGCAGCTTAGACCCACACCACAATCAGCCCCAGCATTTT. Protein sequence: CASSLDPHHNQPQHF. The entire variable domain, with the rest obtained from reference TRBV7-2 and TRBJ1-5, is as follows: GAGVSQSPSNKVTEKGKDVELRCDPISGHTALYWYRQSLGQGLEFLIYFQGNSAPDKSGLPSDRFSAERTGGSVSTLTIQRTQQEDSAVYLCASSLDPHHNQPQHFGDGTRLSIL.

This CDR3 is CASSSRALLDEQFF. CDR3 DNA sequence: TGCGCCAGCAGCAGCCGGGCCCTTCTGGATGAGCAGTTCTTC. The V call is TRBV5-1, the J call TRBJ2-1, with unresolved D. The V end was cut by 4 bases, the J end by 8 bases, with 16 bases between. This CDR3 spans 14 amino acids. CDR1 SGHRS and CDR2 YFSETQ come from the germline V gene.

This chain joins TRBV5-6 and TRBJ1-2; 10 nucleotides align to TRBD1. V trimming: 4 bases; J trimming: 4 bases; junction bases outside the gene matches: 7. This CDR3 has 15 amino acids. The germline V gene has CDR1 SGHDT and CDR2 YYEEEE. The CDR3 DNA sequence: TGTGCCAGCAGCCGGGACAGGGGCTTAAGCTATGGCTACACCTTC. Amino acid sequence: CASSRDRGLSYGYTF.

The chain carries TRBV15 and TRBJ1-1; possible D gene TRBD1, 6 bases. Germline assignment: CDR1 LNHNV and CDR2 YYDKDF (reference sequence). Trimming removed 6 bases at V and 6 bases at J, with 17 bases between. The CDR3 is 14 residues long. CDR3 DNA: TGTGCCACCAGGGGTAGGGGGATTTGGTCTGAAGCTTTCTTT. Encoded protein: CATRGRGIWSEAFF.

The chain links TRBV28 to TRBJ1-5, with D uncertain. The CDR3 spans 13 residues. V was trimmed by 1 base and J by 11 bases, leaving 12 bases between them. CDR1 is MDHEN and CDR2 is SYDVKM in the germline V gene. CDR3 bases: TGTGCCAGCAGTTTATCATCGGTTCCATCCCAGCATTTT. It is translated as CASSLSSVPSQHF.